These 6 T cell receptor beta chains were all obtained from the same sample, sequenced in a study of blood T cell repertoires in COVID-19. TCRdb's copy holds only in-frame clones and misses some; the assay was immunoSEQ multiplex PCR. The table records 12,000 or so clones, roughly 90% of them present only once. Material: peripheral blood. Receptors were obtained from a man aged 70-80 years with active COVID-19.

The CDR3 spells CSVGDRDSPLHF. As DNA, the CDR3 is TGCAGCGTAGGAGACAGGGATTCACCCCTCCACTTT. The rearrangement uses TRBV29-1 and TRBJ1-6; 7 bases are a match to TRBD1. The V segment lost 6 bases and the J segment 8 bases; nucleotides outside the gene matches: 4. The CDR3 spans 12 residues. CDR1 is SQVTM and CDR2 is ANQGSEA in the germline V gene.

The gene calls are TRBV3-1 (or the pseudogene TRBV3-2) and TRBJ1-4; 8 bases line up with TRBD1. V shed 1 base and J 16 bases; nucleotides not matched to a gene: 5. Germline V CDR1 and CDR2: LGHDT, YNNKEL (reference sequence). This CDR3 contains 12 residues. CDR3 sequence: CASSQGQGKGFF. The CDR3 bases are TGTGCCAGCAGCCAAGGACAGGGGAAAGGGTTTTTT.

The chain has TRBV5-1 and TRBJ2-1, with 8 nucleotides matching TRBD2. J lost 0 bases, V lost 3 bases, and 5 bases had no gene match. This CDR3 spans 16 amino acids. CDR1 is SGHRS and CDR2 is YFSETQ in the germline V gene. CDR3: CASSSLAGSSYNEQFF. The CDR3 DNA is TGCGCCAGCAGCTCCTTAGCGGGAAGCTCCTACAATGAGCAGTTCTTC.

J is TRBJ1-6 and V is TRBV7-9, with D maybe TRBD1 (5 bases). V was pared by 6 bases and J by 9 bases, with 18 bases between. CDR1 is SEHNR and CDR2 is FQNEAQ in the germline V gene (reference sequence). The CDR3 sequence is 15 residues long. CDR3 region: CASSDIGVIRSPLHF. The CDR3 nucleotides are TGTGCCAGCAGTGATATAGGGGTAATTCGTTCACCCCTCCACTTT.

V gene TRBV4-2 combines with J gene TRBJ2-3, with 7 bases identical to TRBD1. The germline V gene has CDR1 LGHNA and CDR2 YNFKEQ. This CDR3 is built from 15 residues. Losses at the gene ends were 3 bases for V and 4 bases for J; bases not matched to a gene: 7. The CDR3 DNA is TGTGCCAGCAGCCAGGACAGGACTGTCGCAGATACGCAGTATTTT. It encodes CASSQDRTVADTQYF.

The chain joins TRBV6-2 or TRBV6-3 to TRBJ1-2; the D is unclear. Germline V gene data show CDR1 as MNHEY and CDR2 as SVGEGT. This CDR3 has 11 amino acids. The V gene lost 2 bases and the J gene lost 10 bases, with 8 bases spanning the gap. CDR3 in amino acids: CASSYEADYTF. For the CDR3, the DNA is TGTGCCAGCAGTTACGAGGCGGACTACACCTTC.